A selection of T cell receptor beta chains follows, all from one sample in a study of shared clonotypes between healthy human individuals. Sequenced by immunoSEQ multiplex PCR; TCRdb stores in-frame clones only, minus some. The sample has about 1 million clones, around 76% seen once. The material sequenced was memory CD4+ T cells sorted from blood. Receptors were obtained from a man aged 18 to 29 in good health. Both conserved end residues are part of each CDR3. The order of the fields is CDR3 protein, CDR3 DNA, clone size, J gene, D gene, V gene. A D gene is named only where the DNA matches it firmly. Some rows have no size entry. The others give once, few or many, or a class for an expanded clone.

CDR3aa: CASSSTDYGYTF
CDR3nt: TGTGCCAGCAGTTCGACAGATTATGGCTACACCTTC
abundance: few
j_gene: TRBJ1-2
d_gene: NA
v_gene: TRBV28

CDR3aa: CASSQAGGPTNEKLFF
CDR3nt: TGCGCCAGCAGCCAAGCGGGAGGGCCAACTAATGAAAAACTGTTTTTT
abundance: few
j_gene: TRBJ1-4
d_gene: NA
v_gene: TRBV4-1

CDR3aa: CASSLSREPEETQYF
CDR3nt: TGTGCCAGCAGCTTGTCGCGGGAACCTGAAGAGACCCAGTACTTC
abundance: NA
j_gene: TRBJ2-5
d_gene: NA
v_gene: TRBV5-4

CDR3aa: CASSEVTSAFF
CDR3nt: TGTGCCAGCAGCGAGGTTACGTCAGCTTTCTTT
abundance: NA
j_gene: TRBJ1-1
d_gene: NA
v_gene: TRBV28

CDR3aa: CASSFRLAGTDTQYF
CDR3nt: TGCGCCAGCAGCTTCCGGCTAGCGGGAACAGATACGCAGTATTTT
abundance: NA
j_gene: TRBJ2-3
d_gene: TRBD2
v_gene: TRBV5-1

CDR3aa: CASSIPQGSGANVLTF
CDR3nt: TGTGCCAGTAGTATCCCACAGGGCTCTGGGGCCAACGTCCTGACTTTC
abundance: NA
j_gene: TRBJ2-6
d_gene: NA
v_gene: TRBV19

CDR3aa: CASSLARGSSYEQYF
CDR3nt: TGCGCCAGCAGCTTGGCCCGGGGGAGCTCCTACGAGCAGTACTTC
abundance: NA
j_gene: TRBJ2-7
d_gene: NA
v_gene: TRBV5-1

CDR3aa: CAWSISGSSYNEQFF
CDR3nt: TGTGCCTGGAGCATTAGCGGGAGTTCCTACAATGAGCAGTTCTTC
abundance: NA
j_gene: TRBJ2-1
d_gene: TRBD2
v_gene: TRBV30

CDR3aa: CASSTGQGWDSNQPQHF
CDR3nt: TGTGCCAGTAGTACGGGACAGGGGTGGGATAGCAATCAGCCCCAGCATTTT
abundance: NA
j_gene: TRBJ1-5
d_gene: TRBD1
v_gene: TRBV19

CDR3aa: CASSSGLAGRETQYF
CDR3nt: TGCGCCAGCAGCTCCGGACTAGCGGGTCGAGAGACCCAGTACTTC
abundance: NA
j_gene: TRBJ2-5
d_gene: TRBD2
v_gene: TRBV5-1